Below, 21 T cell receptor beta chains from the same sample are listed, as sequenced in a study of T cell responses to AZD1222 COVID-19 vaccine. Sequencing was performed with immunoSEQ multiplex PCR; in TCRdb, only in-frame clones are kept and a portion is missing. The data hold under 140,000 clones, with about four fifths observed a single time. The sequencing used peripheral blood, collected on day 0 of AZD1222 vaccination. The source of these receptors is an adult in good health.

CDR3 protein: CASTLTGGISDTQYF. Here the CDR3 DNA reads TGTGCCAGCACCCTAACAGGGGGTATCTCAGATACGCAGTATTTT. V usage is TRBV6-5 and J usage is TRBJ2-3; 8 bases map to TRBD1. This CDR3 is built from 15 residues. V gave up 7 bases and J gave up 4 bases; unmatched junction bases: 10. The germline CDR1 and CDR2 sequences are MNHEY and SVGAGI.

Comments on this clone: In the same sample, other DNA sequences code for this CDR3. This chain joins TRBV20-1 and TRBJ1-1, with a tentative D call TRBD1 (6 bases). Trimming removed 6 bases at V and 1 base at J, with 6 bases between. There are 11 residues in the CDR3. Germline CDR1 reads DFQATT; CDR2 reads SNEGSKA (reference sequence). The CDR3 spells CSAQGNTEAFF. CDR3 nucleotides: TGCAGTGCACAGGGGAACACTGAAGCTTTCTTT.

V gene TRBV15 combines with J gene TRBJ1-1; 10 nucleotides agree with TRBD1. In germline, CDR1 is LNHNV, CDR2 YYDKDF (reference sequence). V was pared by 11 bases and J by 0 bases, with 15 bases of the junction left unmatched. The length of the CDR3 is 17 residues. CDR3 nucleotides: TGTGCCTATCCTCGACCGGACAGGGGGAACATGAACACTGAAGCTTTCTTT. Its protein is CAYPRPDRGNMNTEAFF.

This chain joins TRBV9 and TRBJ2-5, with 8 nucleotides matching TRBD2. This CDR3 spans 15 amino acids. The germline CDR1 and CDR2 sequences are SGDLS and YYNGEE. Unmatched junction bases numbered 10, after V lost 4 bases and J lost 5 bases. This CDR3 reads CASSSGGGLRETQYF. For the CDR3, the DNA is TGTGCCAGCAGCTCCGGGGGGGGCCTGAGGGAGACCCAGTACTTC.

This chain uses TRBV11-2 with TRBJ1-1; 9 bases align to TRBD1. V lost 5 bases, J lost 1 base, and 8 bases stayed unmatched. This CDR3 has 16 amino acids. Germline V gene sequence: CDR1 SGHAT, CDR2 FQNNGV. CDR3 sequence reads: CASSPYLDRGNTEAFF. The CDR3 DNA follows: TGTGCCAGCAGCCCTTACCTGGACAGGGGGAACACTGAAGCTTTCTTT.

This chain uses TRBV24-1 with TRBJ1-2; D is ambiguous. The CDR3 is made up of 11 amino acids. The germline V and J ends were trimmed by 0 bases and 11 bases, with 6 bases remaining between them. CDR1 and CDR2 (germline): KGHDR, SFDVKD. CDR3 sequence reads: CATSDLTEYTF. The CDR3 coding sequence is TGTGCCACCAGTGATTTGACAGAATACACCTTC.

The chain combines TRBV15 with TRBJ2-3; D possibly corresponds to TRBD2 (6 bases). Germline CDR1 LNHNV, CDR2 YYDKDF (reference sequence). The CDR3 runs 15 residues. Trimming pared 0 bases from V and 7 bases from J, leaving 14 bases between. The CDR3 reads CATSRDPAGTYTQYF. CDR3 sequence (DNA): TGTGCCACCAGCAGAGATCCCGCGGGGACGTATACGCAGTATTTT.

CDR3 coding DNA: TGTGCCACCAAGGGACAGGGGGTAAACAATGAGCAGTTCTTC. Translated: CATKGQGVNNEQFF. The V and J genes are TRBV6-5 and TRBJ2-1, with 11 bases aligning to TRBD1. The length of the CDR3 is 14 residues. The V and J ends lost 10 bases and 5 bases, in that order; junction bases with no gene match: 7. Germline assignment: CDR1 MNHEY and CDR2 SVGAGI.

This chain joins TRBV30 and TRBJ1-1; tentative D call: TRBD1 (6 bases). CDR1 and CDR2 (germline): GTSNPN, SVGIG (reference sequence). Trimming shortened V by 4 bases and J by 7 bases, and 19 bases separated the two germline ends. This CDR3 spans 14 amino acids. CDR3 amino acids: CAWNGVGGQIEAFF. The CDR3 DNA is TGTGCCTGGAACGGGGTCGGAGGACAGATTGAAGCTTTCTTT.

The V call is TRBV7-2, the J call TRBJ1-3, with 8 nucleotides matching TRBD1. The CDR3 runs to 16 residues. With V trimmed by 2 bases and J by 5 bases, 8 bases remained unmatched. Germline lookup yields CDR1 SGHTA and CDR2 FQGNSA. CDR3: CASSLSGGSSRNTIYF. CDR3 DNA: TGTGCCAGCAGCTTATCAGGGGGCTCCTCCCGAAACACCATATATTTT.

This chain links TRBV6-5 with TRBJ1-6; D remains ambiguous. Trimming left V 6 bases short and J 0 bases short, with 12 bases between. Germline V gives CDR1 MNHEY, CDR2 SVGAGI. This CDR3 spans 16 amino acids. The CDR3 protein is CASRYLESSYNSPLHF. Here the CDR3 DNA reads TGTGCCAGCAGATACCTAGAGAGCTCCTATAATTCACCCCTCCACTTT.

This rearrangement joins TRBV9 to TRBJ2-7; D uncertain. Trimming shortened V by 0 bases and J by 2 bases, and 12 bases separated the two germline ends. CDR3 size: 15 residues. Germline V gene lookup returns CDR1 SGDLS and CDR2 YYNGEE. In nucleotides, the CDR3 is TGTGCCAGCAGCGTAGACCCGACTGGACCCTACGAGCAGTACTTC. Protein: CASSVDPTGPYEQYF.

J is TRBJ2-2 and V is TRBV6-4; 7 bases fit TRBD1. The CDR3 totals 16 residues. Germline V gives CDR1 MRHNA, CDR2 SNTAGT. Trimming took 5 bases from V and 2 from J; bases not matched to a gene: 8. The CDR3 spells CASSSEGTANTGELFF. As DNA, the CDR3 is TGTGCCAGCAGTTCCGAGGGGACAGCCAACACCGGGGAGCTGTTTTTT.

The V call is TRBV3-1 (or the pseudogene TRBV3-2), the J call TRBJ1-1; 10 bases map to TRBD1. The CDR3 is 14 amino acids. V lost 4 bases, J lost 6 bases, and 5 bases stayed unmatched. Germline-derived CDR1 and CDR2 are LGHDT and YNNKEL (reference sequence). CDR3 in DNA: TGTGCCAGCAGCCTGGGACAGGGGACCGCTGAAGCTTTCTTT. Translated, it gives CASSLGQGTAEAFF.

The CDR3 here is CASSLPRGNTEAFF. CDR3 sequence (DNA): TGTGCCAGCTCACTACCCAGAGGGAACACTGAAGCTTTCTTT. The chain recombines TRBV18 with TRBJ1-1; D call uncertain. CDR3 length: 14 residues. The germline V gene has CDR1 KGHSH and CDR2 LQKENI. Trimming took 4 bases from V and 1 from J, leaving 10 bases between them.

The chain uses TRBV9 and TRBJ1-1; TRBD1 might be the D (6 bases). From germline, CDR1 is SGDLS and CDR2 YYNGEE. V lost 4 bases and J 0 bases, leaving 13 bases between the germline ends. CDR3 size: 15 residues. The CDR3 DNA reads as TGTGCCAGCAGCACGACGGGACACCTGAACACTGAAGCTTTCTTT. Protein sequence: CASSTTGHLNTEAFF.

The rearrangement uses TRBV19 and TRBJ1-4; D remains ambiguous. The ends were cut back, 7 bases at V and 3 bases at J, with 9 bases in the middle. The germline V gene has CDR1 LNHDA and CDR2 SQIVND (reference sequence). The CDR3 loop spans 13 amino acids. Here the CDR3 reads CASNGGPNEKLFF. In nucleotides, the CDR3 is TGTGCCAGTAATGGAGGGCCTAATGAAAAACTGTTTTTT. Full variable domain (missing parts from reference TRBV19 and TRBJ1-4): DGGITQSPKYLFRKEGQNVTLSCEQNLNHDAMYWYRQDPGQGLRLIYYSQIVNDFQKGDIAEGYSVSREKKESFPLTVTSAQKNPTAFYLCASNGGPNEKLFFGSGTQLSVL.

This chain links TRBV5-5 with TRBJ1-5, with TRBD1 identical over 8 bases. Germline-derived CDR1 and CDR2 are SGHKS and YYEKEE (reference sequence). Trimming removed 4 bases from V and 1 base from J; junction bases left unmatched: 4. The CDR3 covers 15 residues. DNA for the CDR3: TGTGCCAGCAGCCCGGACAGGGCGAGCAATCAGCCCCAGCATTTT. The encoded protein is CASSPDRASNQPQHF.

The chain recombines TRBV19 with TRBJ2-2; no clear D gene. CDR3 size: 14 residues. Germline assignment: CDR1 LNHDA and CDR2 SQIVND (reference sequence). Trimming removed 3 bases from V and 1 base from J, with 6 bases in between. This CDR3 reads CASSMMRNTGELFF. CDR3 sequence (DNA): TGTGCCAGTAGTATGATGAGGAACACCGGGGAGCTGTTTTTT.

This clone was counted a single time. This chain joins TRBV7-9 and TRBJ2-5; TRBD2 matches at 9 bases. The V gene end was trimmed by 1 base and the J gene end by 4 bases; junction bases not matched to a gene: 4. Germline V gene data show CDR1 as SEHNR and CDR2 as FQNEAQ (reference sequence). CDR3 length: 15 amino acids. In nucleotides, the CDR3 is TGTGCCAGCAGCTTAGGGGCGGGAGGGACAGAGACCCAGTACTTC. This codes for CASSLGAGGTETQYF.

The chain uses TRBV24-1 and TRBJ2-1; 11 positions match TRBD2. The CDR3 sequence is 18 residues long. The junction had 16 bases not matched to a gene; V was cut back by 9 bases and J by 4 bases. In germline, CDR1 is KGHDR, CDR2 SFDVKD. CDR3 nucleotide sequence: TGTGCCACCGGCAGATCCTGGGGGACTAGCGGCGATTACAATGAGCAGTTCTTC. Translating gives CATGRSWGTSGDYNEQFF.